This TCR beta chain was recovered during a study of T cell responses to AZD1222 COVID-19 vaccine (dated by TCRdb to about 2021). Turning to the overall study: AZD1222 recipients with second doses at about 4 weeks or about 12 weeks were pooled, because spike-specific TCR depth and breadth did not differ between schedules. TCR sequencing covered some 250 trial participants: 200 to 220 given two doses of AZD1222 and about 26 given two doses of MenACWY control vaccine. Trial participants were enrolled by age into 18-55, 56-69 and 70-plus year subgroups, with roughly 150, 30 and 60 TCR-sequenced participants respectively.

The study at large found these results: Spike-specific TCR breadth and depth rose significantly after two AZD1222 doses compared with day 0 and with MenACWY recipients. Because no samples from the day 14 peak response were available, repertoires could be characterized only after the peak T cell response. In the small 56-69-year group, the increase in depth fell short of significance, most likely because of low power. Conclusions about previously exposed vaccinees were limited because only six AZD1222 recipients were SARS-CoV-2 seropositive at baseline. Reportedly, close to half of the unique spike-specific TCRs recognized epitopes lying outside the regions that are mutated in the B.1.351 and B.1.1.7 variants. Participants were mostly white British, with more females than males. The authors suggested clonal diversity may have been underestimated. CD4 TCRs associated with the vaccine covered the entire spike protein, and the dominant responses were in regions 160-218 and 743-854.

The time point tag for this specimen amounts to: baseline before first vaccination. Vaccinee samples were obtained from the UK trials COV001 and COV002, which included a single-blind randomized controlled phase 2/3 trial of AZD1222 (ChAdOx1 nCoV-19) in healthy adults. For TCRbeta chain sequencing, PBMC samples were collected from trial participants at day 0 and at day 28 after the second dose. The CDR3 regions of human TCRbeta chains were analyzed by immunosequencing. From the authors' description of their analysis: Repertoire TCRs were checked for matches against a reference library of SARS-CoV-2-specific TCRs that had been generated using the MIRA antigen-specificity platform. Breadth was defined as the fraction of unique TCRs that were SARS-CoV-2-associated, and depth was defined as the fraction of total T cells that were SARS-CoV-2-associated. Each spike-specific TCR was assigned to its reactive spike region and to a CD4 or CD8 class using the MIRA data. Log10-transformed breadth and depth values were compared by one-way ANOVA with Sidak's multiple comparisons tests. TCRdb retrieved this table from immuneACCESS and kept in-frame rearrangements only. Not all clones are present; in checked studies, unresolved V genes account for under half, and no reason is known for the remainder. Clonal size and the V and J genes are those of that table, whereas D and trimming came from the DNA. A total of about 120,000 clones appear in this sample, 90% of them only once. Approximately 7.5% of the sample is taken by the ten largest.

The germline V gene (reference sequence) yields LNHDA for CDR1 and SQIVND for CDR2. Relative to germline, V is 3 bases shorter and J is 4 bases shorter, with 19 bases between their ends. The CDR3 holds 17 amino acids from the cysteine to the phenylalanine. This entry keeps only the CDR3 DNA: 51 bases, framed from base 1. Concerning this clone: Its antigen is currently not known. No qualities accompany the bases; no much larger clone lies one base away.

The sample here was peripheral blood, taken on day 0 of AZD1222 vaccination. The chain employs TRBV19 and TRBJ1-5; the best D guess is TRBD1, with 6 bases matching. This sequence originates from an adult in good health. The CDR3 amino acid sequence is: CASSIGPIGGTNQPQHF. The sequence in DNA is TGTGCCAGTAGTATCGGCCCCATAGGGGGGACGAATCAGCCCCAGCATTTT.